This T cell receptor (beta chain) is from a study of OX40 agonist ivuxolimab in advanced cancers. Study information: As their treatment, patients were administered ivuxolimab, an agonistic anti-OX40 (CD134) antibody. People in dose escalation had one of these cancers: hepatocellular carcinoma, melanoma, renal cell or head and neck cancer.

Patients with autoimmune history or systemic immunosuppression were excluded. CDR1 and CDR2 from the germline V gene are LNHDA and SQIVND (reference sequence). Trimming pared 5 bases from V and 4 bases from J, leaving 6 bases between. The CDR3 runs to 11 residues. For this clone: As yet, its antigen is unknown.

Study-wide results and limits: Clones of CD4+ and CD8+ blood T cells grew by week 6 at doses of 0.1 to 3.0 mg/kg.

TCRdb keeps only in-frame clones here, not all; method: immunoSEQ multiplex PCR. The sample gives tens of thousands of clones, roughly 91% of which show up once; over 0.2% is in the top ten. The TCR was taken from an adult with an advanced solid tumor such as melanoma, head and neck, liver or kidney cancer. The rearrangement uses TRBV19 and TRBJ2-7; the D is unclear. The sample in question was CD4+ or CD8+ T cells sorted from blood, obtained in a trial of the OX40 agonist ivuxolimab. The CDR3 here is CASSGRYEQYF. CDR3 sequence (DNA): TGTGCCAGTAGTGGTCGGTACGAGCAGTACTTC.